The 12 T cell receptor beta chains reported below all come from one sample, sequenced in a study of T cell responses to AZD1222 COVID-19 vaccine. Produced via immunoSEQ multiplex PCR; TCRdb's table is partial and in-frame only. The repertoire consists of 100,000 to 150,000 clones, with 86% occurring once and the leading ten covering more than 10%. The input for sequencing was peripheral blood, taken on day 0 of AZD1222 vaccination. Receptor source: an adult in good health.

The chain joins TRBV5-4 to TRBJ2-2, with D perhaps given as TRBD1 or TRBD2 (5 bases each). Germline V lookup: CDR1 SGHNT, CDR2 YYREEE (reference sequence). V lost 0 bases and J 6 bases, leaving 12 bases between the germline ends. The CDR3 consists of 15 residues. The CDR3 protein is CASSLAGMGPGELFF. CDR3 nucleotide sequence: TGTGCCAGCAGCTTGGCCGGGATGGGGCCCGGGGAGCTGTTTTTT.

This rearrangement joins TRBV6-2 or TRBV6-3 to TRBJ2-1; 9 positions agree with TRBD2. Per the germline V gene, CDR1 is MNHEY and CDR2 is SVGEGT. The CDR3 covers 16 residues. V dropped 2 bases and J dropped 8; count of bases not matched to a gene: 10. For the CDR3, the DNA is TGTGCCAGCAGTTACACGGGCGGCGGGGGGGTCGATGAGCAGTTCTTC. Amino acids: CASSYTGGGGVDEQFF.

The V and J genes are TRBV19 and TRBJ2-3, with D unresolved. V gave up 5 bases and J gave up 0 bases, with 9 bases separating them. Germline V CDR1 and CDR2: LNHDA, SQIVND (reference sequence). The CDR3 has 14 residues. DNA for the CDR3: TGTGCCAGTAGTCATGGGTTGAGCACAGATACGCAGTATTTT. This sequence encodes CASSHGLSTDTQYF. Together with reference TRBV19 and TRBJ2-3, the CDR3 gives the full variable domain: DGGITQSPKYLFRKEGQNVTLSCEQNLNHDAMYWYRQDPGQGLRLIYYSQIVNDFQKGDIAEGYSVSREKKESFPLTVTSAQKNPTAFYLCASSHGLSTDTQYFGPGTRLTVL.

This clone was seen only a few times. V and J are TRBV4-1 and TRBJ2-1; D call uncertain. The CDR3 contains 15 residues. V dropped 0 bases and J dropped 3 bases, with 9 bases sitting between them. Germline V gene data show CDR1 as MGHRA and CDR2 as YSYEKL. Here the CDR3 DNA reads TGCGCCAGCAGCCAAGATATGGGTATCTACAATGAGCAGTTCTTC. It translates to CASSQDMGIYNEQFF.

The chain employs TRBV19 and TRBJ1-5; D may be TRBD1 (5 bases). This CDR3 contains 13 residues. The germline V and J ends were trimmed by 6 bases and 1 base, with 7 bases remaining between them. Looked up from germline, CDR1 is LNHDA and CDR2 is SQIVND (reference sequence). The CDR3 nucleotides read TGTGCCAGTAGACAGGAGAGCAATCAGCCCCAGCATTTT. This gives the protein CASRQESNQPQHF.

This rearrangement joins TRBV11-2 to TRBJ1-4, with a possible D match to TRBD1 (6 bases). The CDR3 is made up of 15 amino acids. The germline gives CDR1 SGHAT, CDR2 FQNNGV. With 7 bases removed from V and 6 bases from J, the gap between germline ends came to 18 bases. The CDR3 region has the DNA TGTGCCAGCACCCAACCCGGCAGGGGATATGAAAAACTGTTTTTT. Translated: CASTQPGRGYEKLFF.

The sample holds one count of this clone. V is TRBV21-1 and J is TRBJ2-1. TRBV21-1 is flagged as a pseudogene. CDR3 length: 14 amino acids. CDR3 residues: CARYRGGNYNEQFF. CDR3 sequence (DNA): TGTGCCAGATATCGAGGGGGGAACTACAATGAGCAGTTCTTC.

The chain combines TRBV5-1 with TRBJ1-1; D might be TRBD1 (5 bases). Germline loops: CDR1 SGHRS, CDR2 YFSETQ. Trimming removed 0 bases from V and 6 bases from J, with 18 bases in between. This CDR3 has 16 amino acids. The CDR3: CASSLATGGRHAEAFF. For the CDR3, the DNA is TGCGCCAGCAGCTTGGCTACAGGAGGTCGACACGCTGAAGCTTTCTTT.

The chain recombines TRBV27 with TRBJ2-1; 9 positions agree with TRBD2. The CDR3 extends over 15 amino acids. The germline gives CDR1 MNHEY, CDR2 SMNVEV (reference sequence). After removal of 3 bases from V and 3 bases from J, the junction contained 3 bases not matched to a gene. CDR3 nucleotide sequence: TGTGCCAGCAGTTTGAGACTAGCGGTCTACAATGAGCAGTTCTTC. It yields the protein CASSLRLAVYNEQFF.

This chain connects TRBV7-2 to TRBJ1-1; perhaps TRBD1 as D (6 bases). V was trimmed by 5 bases and J by 6 bases, leaving 19 bases between them. The CDR3 spans 15 residues. Germline-derived CDR1 and CDR2 are SGHTA and FQGNSA. The CDR3 coding sequence is TGTGCCAGCAGCGCCTTCCAGGGGAGCGCTGCTGAAGCTTTCTTT. This encodes CASSAFQGSAAEAFF.

The chain carries TRBV7-2 and TRBJ1-4, with D perhaps matching TRBD1 (6 bases). The V gene lost 2 bases and the J gene lost 0 bases, with 7 bases spanning the gap. The CDR3 length is 15 residues. Germline V gives CDR1 SGHTA, CDR2 FQGNSA. CDR3 coding DNA: TGTGCCAGCAGCTTACAGGGGACAACTAATGAAAAACTGTTTTTT. Encoded protein: CASSLQGTTNEKLFF.

With respect to this clone: One end of the junction fails to match germline, which may point to a read error. The chain couples TRBV30 to TRBJ1-2; TRBD1 agrees at 7 bases. The CDR3 has 14 residues. The V gene's germline CDR1 is GTSNPN and CDR2 SVGIG (reference sequence). The CDR3: CAWSVVPTGNLEYF. CDR3 nucleotides: TGTGCCTGGAGTGTAGTACCGACAGGGAATCTAGAATACTTC.